The rows below give T cell receptor beta chains drawn from one sample of a study of blood T cell repertoires in COVID-19. Libraries were prepared by immunoSEQ multiplex PCR; TCRdb keeps only in-frame clonotypes and omits some of them. The repertoire holds approximately 240,000 clones, with nearly 85% as singletons. Sequencing was carried out using peripheral blood. These receptor sequences come from a human donor in a cohort sampled during active COVID-19. Both conserved end residues are part of each CDR3. A D gene is named only where the DNA matches it firmly. Clone size is given for some rows only: seen once, a few or many times, or a class if the clone is expanded.

d_gene | abundance | j_gene | v_gene | len | CDR3aa | CDR3nt
- | - | TRBJ2-5 | TRBV5-4 | 14 | CASSLGGQLQTQYF | TGTGCCAGCAGCTTGGGAGGACAGTTACAGACCCAGTACTTC
- | - | TRBJ2-5 | TRBV6-1 | 14 | CASSEPADRETQYF | TGTGCCAGCAGTGAACCGGCGGATCGAGAGACCCAGTACTTC
- | - | TRBJ1-4 | TRBV5-1 | 14 | CASSLAGADEKLFF | TGCGCCAGCAGCTTGGCAGGGGCGGACGAAAAACTGTTTTTT
TRBD1 | few | TRBJ1-1 | TRBV9 | 14 | CASSRQQGSTEAFF | TGTGCCAGCAGCCGCCAACAGGGGAGCACTGAAGCTTTCTTT
- | - | TRBJ1-6 | TRBV10-3 | 13 | CAIRTGFGSPLHF | TGTGCCATCAGGACAGGTTTTGGTTCACCCCTCCACTTT
- | - | TRBJ2-4 | TRBV24-1 | 13 | CATSDYDRNIQYF | TGTGCCACCAGTGATTATGACAGAAACATTCAGTACTTC
TRBD2 | - | TRBJ2-7 | TRBV5-1 | 13 | CASSPGTSDEQYF | TGCGCCAGCAGCCCCGGGACTAGCGACGAGCAGTACTTC
TRBD1 | - | TRBJ1-4 | TRBV7-9 | 16 | CASRSRDRGPEEKLFF | TGTGCCAGCAGGTCCCGGGACAGGGGACCAGAAGAAAAACTGTTTTTT
TRBD2 | few | TRBJ2-7 | TRBV2 | 16 | CASKSERAGGRYEQYF | TGTGCCAGCAAGTCGGAGCGAGCGGGAGGACGATACGAGCAGTACTTC
- | - | TRBJ1-1 | TRBV6-6 | 13 | CASSYLANTEAFF | TGTGCCAGCAGTTACCTGGCGAACACTGAAGCTTTCTTT